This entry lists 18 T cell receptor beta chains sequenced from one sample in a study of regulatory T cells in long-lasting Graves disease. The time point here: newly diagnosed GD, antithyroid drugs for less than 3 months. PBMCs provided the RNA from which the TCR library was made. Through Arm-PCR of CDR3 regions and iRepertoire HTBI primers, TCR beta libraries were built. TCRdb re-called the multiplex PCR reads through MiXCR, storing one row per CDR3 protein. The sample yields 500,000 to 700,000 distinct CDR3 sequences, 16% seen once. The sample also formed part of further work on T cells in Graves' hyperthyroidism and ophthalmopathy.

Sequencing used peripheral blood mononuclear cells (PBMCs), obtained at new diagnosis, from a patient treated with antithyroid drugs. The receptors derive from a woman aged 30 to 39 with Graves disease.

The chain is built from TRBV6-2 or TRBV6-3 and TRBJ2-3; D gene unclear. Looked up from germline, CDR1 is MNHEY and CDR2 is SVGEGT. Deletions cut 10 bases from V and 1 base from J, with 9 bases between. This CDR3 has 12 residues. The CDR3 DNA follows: TGTGCCATCAGGCGTGGCACAGATACGCAGTATTTT. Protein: CAIRRGTDTQYF.

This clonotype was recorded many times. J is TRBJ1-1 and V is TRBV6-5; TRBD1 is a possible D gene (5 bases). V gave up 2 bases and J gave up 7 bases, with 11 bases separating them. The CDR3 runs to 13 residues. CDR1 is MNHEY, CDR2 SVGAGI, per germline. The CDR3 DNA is TGTGCCAGCAGTTACGGTACTGGGGGTGAAGCTTTCTTT. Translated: CASSYGTGGEAFF.

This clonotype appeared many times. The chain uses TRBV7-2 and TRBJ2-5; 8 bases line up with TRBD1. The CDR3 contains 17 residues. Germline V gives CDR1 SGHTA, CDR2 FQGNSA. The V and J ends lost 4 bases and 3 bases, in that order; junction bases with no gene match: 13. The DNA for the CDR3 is TGTGCCAGCAGCTCTGGACAGGGTATTCCCGTTAAAGAGACCCAGTACTTC. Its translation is CASSSGQGIPVKETQYF. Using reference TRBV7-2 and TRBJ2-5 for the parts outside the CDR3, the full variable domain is GAGVSQSPSNKVTEKGKDVELRCDPISGHTALYWYRQSLGQGLEFLIYFQGNSAPDKSGLPSDRFSAERTGGSVSTLTIQRTQQEDSAVYLCASSSGQGIPVKETQYFGPGTRLLVL.

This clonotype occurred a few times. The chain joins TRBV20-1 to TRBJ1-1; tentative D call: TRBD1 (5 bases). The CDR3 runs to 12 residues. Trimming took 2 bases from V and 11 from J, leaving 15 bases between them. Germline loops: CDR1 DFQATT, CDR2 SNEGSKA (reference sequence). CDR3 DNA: TGCAGTGCTAGATTTGACAGTATCGCCGCTTTCTTT. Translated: CSARFDSIAAFF.

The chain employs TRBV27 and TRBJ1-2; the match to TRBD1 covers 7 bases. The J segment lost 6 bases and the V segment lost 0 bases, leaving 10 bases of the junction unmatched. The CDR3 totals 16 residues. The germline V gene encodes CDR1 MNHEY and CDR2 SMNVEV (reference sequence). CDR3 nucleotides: TGTGCCAGCAGTTTATCTACAGGGGCACCCCTTAATGGCTACACCTTC. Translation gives CASSLSTGAPLNGYTF.

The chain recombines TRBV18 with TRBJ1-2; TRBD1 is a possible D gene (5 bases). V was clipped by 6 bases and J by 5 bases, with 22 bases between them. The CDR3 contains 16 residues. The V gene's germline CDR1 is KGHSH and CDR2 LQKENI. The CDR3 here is CASSPQTGGEGYGYTF. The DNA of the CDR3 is TGTGCCAGCTCTCCCCAGACTGGCGGAGAGGGGTATGGCTACACCTTC.

CDR3 in DNA: TGTGCCAGTAGTATTGGACGGACGGGCGGGAACACTGAAGCTTTCTTT. Translating it yields CASSIGRTGGNTEAFF. The rearrangement joins TRBV19 to TRBJ1-1; no firm D call. The CDR3 contains 16 residues. Per the germline V gene, CDR1 is LNHDA and CDR2 is SQIVND (reference sequence). The V and J ends lost 3 bases and 1 base respectively, with 15 bases between them. Together with reference TRBV19 and TRBJ1-1, the CDR3 gives the full variable domain: DGGITQSPKYLFRKEGQNVTLSCEQNLNHDAMYWYRQDPGQGLRLIYYSQIVNDFQKGDIAEGYSVSREKKESFPLTVTSAQKNPTAFYLCASSIGRTGGNTEAFFGQGTRLTVV.

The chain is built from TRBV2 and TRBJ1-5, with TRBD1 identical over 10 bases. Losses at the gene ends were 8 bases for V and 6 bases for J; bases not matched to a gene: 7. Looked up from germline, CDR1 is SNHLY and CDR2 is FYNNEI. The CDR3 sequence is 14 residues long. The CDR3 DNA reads TGTGCCAGCGCAGGACAGGGGGGCAGTCAGCCCCAGCATTTT. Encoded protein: CASAGQGGSQPQHF.

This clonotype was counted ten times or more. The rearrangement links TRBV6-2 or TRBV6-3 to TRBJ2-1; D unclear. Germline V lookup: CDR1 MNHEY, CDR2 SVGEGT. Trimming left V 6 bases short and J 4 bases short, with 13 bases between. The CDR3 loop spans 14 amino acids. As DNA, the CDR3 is TGTGCCAGCAGCCCATCGGGTTTGTACAATGAGCAGTTCTTC. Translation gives CASSPSGLYNEQFF.

The CDR3 nucleotides are TGTGCCAGCACCGCGACCGTCCTTGAAGCTTTCTTT. As protein: CASTATVLEAFF. J is TRBJ1-1 and V is TRBV18; unclear D gene. The CDR3 totals 12 residues. V lost 8 bases to trimming and J lost 7 bases, with 14 bases between them. Germline loops: CDR1 KGHSH, CDR2 LQKENI.

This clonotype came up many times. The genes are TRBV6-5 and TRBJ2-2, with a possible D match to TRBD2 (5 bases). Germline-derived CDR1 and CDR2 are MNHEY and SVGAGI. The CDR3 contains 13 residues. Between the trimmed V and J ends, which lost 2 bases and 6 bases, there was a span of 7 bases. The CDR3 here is CASSYLAPGELFF. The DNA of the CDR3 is TGTGCCAGCAGTTACCTAGCCCCCGGGGAGCTGTTTTTT.

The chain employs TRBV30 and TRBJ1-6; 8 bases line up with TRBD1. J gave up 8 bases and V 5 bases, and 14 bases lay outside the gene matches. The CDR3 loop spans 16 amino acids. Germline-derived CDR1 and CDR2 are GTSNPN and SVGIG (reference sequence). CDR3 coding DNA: TGTGCCTGGGACAGGGGATACAATCTGATAGATTCACCCCTCCACTTT. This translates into CAWDRGYNLIDSPLHF.

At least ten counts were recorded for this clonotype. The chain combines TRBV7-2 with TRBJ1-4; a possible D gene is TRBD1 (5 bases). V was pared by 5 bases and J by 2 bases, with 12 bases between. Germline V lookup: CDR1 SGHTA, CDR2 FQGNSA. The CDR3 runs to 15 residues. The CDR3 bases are TGTGCCAGCAGCGCAACCCGGGGGACTAATGAAAAACTGTTTTTT. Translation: CASSATRGTNEKLFF. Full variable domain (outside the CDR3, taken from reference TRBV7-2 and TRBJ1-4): GAGVSQSPSNKVTEKGKDVELRCDPISGHTALYWYRQSLGQGLEFLIYFQGNSAPDKSGLPSDRFSAERTGGSVSTLTIQRTQQEDSAVYLCASSATRGTNEKLFFGSGTQLSVL.

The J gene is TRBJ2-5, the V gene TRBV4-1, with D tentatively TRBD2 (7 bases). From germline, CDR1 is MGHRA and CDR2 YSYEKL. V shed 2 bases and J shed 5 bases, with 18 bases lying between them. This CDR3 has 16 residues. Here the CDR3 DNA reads TGCGCCAGCAGCCAATTGGGGGTGAAGGGGGGGGAGACCCAGTACTTC. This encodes CASSQLGVKGGETQYF.

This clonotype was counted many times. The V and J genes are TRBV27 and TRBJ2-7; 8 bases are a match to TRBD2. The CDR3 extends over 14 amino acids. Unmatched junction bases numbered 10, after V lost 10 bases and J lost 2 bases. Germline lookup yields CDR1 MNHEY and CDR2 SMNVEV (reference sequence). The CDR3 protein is CATHLLADPYEQYF. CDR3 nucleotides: TGTGCCACCCACCTACTAGCGGATCCCTACGAGCAGTACTTC.

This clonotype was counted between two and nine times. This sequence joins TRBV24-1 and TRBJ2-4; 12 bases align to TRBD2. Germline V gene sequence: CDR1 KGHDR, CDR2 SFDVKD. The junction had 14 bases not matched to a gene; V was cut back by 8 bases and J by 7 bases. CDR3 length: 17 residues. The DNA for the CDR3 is TGTGCCACCACCGAGTCGACTAGCGGGAGACTTCGCAACATTCAGTACTTC. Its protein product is CATTESTSGRLRNIQYF.

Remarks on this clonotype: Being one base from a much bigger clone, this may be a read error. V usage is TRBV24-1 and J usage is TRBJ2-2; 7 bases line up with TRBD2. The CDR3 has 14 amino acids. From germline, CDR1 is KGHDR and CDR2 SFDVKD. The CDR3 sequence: CATRAGLNAGELFF. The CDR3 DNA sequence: TGTGCCACCAGAGCGGGACTGAACGCCGGGGAGCTGTTTTTT.

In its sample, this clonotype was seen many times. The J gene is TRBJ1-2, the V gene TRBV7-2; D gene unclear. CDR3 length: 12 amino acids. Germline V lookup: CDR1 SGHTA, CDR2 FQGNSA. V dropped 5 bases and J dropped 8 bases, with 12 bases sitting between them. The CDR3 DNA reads TGTGCCAGCAGCAAACGAGCAGAAGGCTACACCTTC. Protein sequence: CASSKRAEGYTF.